What follows is one TCR beta chain and its context. No cognate antigen has been identified for it. Base qualities are not provided; no much larger clone lies one nucleotide away. During library preparation, unique molecular identifiers were attached to individual cDNA molecules so that TCRs could be counted in a quantitative, reproducible way. From each blood RNA sample, both TCR alpha and TCR beta chains were sequenced. In the original analysis: The median number of TCRs per sample was some 100,000, ranging from about 20,000 to 690,600. V, J and CDR3 annotation of the TCR reads was performed with the Decombinator software suite. Every sample was subsampled to the same number of TCRs (28,000) for the PS versus PT1 abundance plots. Expanded TCRs were defined as absent before sensitization and observed at least eight times at the 2-week time point. TCRdb trimmed public reads at Q25 via fastp, called clones via MiXCR and kept in-frame beta chains. CDR3 protein sequences are deduplicated, and each keeps its most common genes and DNA. The V and J calls and clone size are TCRdb's, not the authors'. The sample yields about 120,000 distinct CDR3 sequences; approximately 9% were counted once. The ten largest make up approximately 1.4% of the sample.

V gives up 6 bases and J gives up 6 bases, and the segment between their germline ends measures 12 bases. Taken from cysteine to phenylalanine, the CDR3 has 12 residues. The DNA shown is the 36-base CDR3, in frame from base 1. As encoded in the germline V gene (reference sequence), CDR1 is DFQATT while CDR2 is SNEGSKA. Total RNA was extracted from unfractionated whole blood that had been collected in Tempus Blood RNA tubes. As TCR sequencing controls, about 5 healthy volunteers were used, with blood taken at day 0, 2 weeks and 6 weeks. These data belong to a study of human T cells and chemical hapten exposure (dated by TCRdb to 2020 to 2023). About the full investigation: The libraries were sequenced as a pool, and the TCR yield per sample differed mostly because of small variations in library volumes within the pool. This study followed changes in the peripheral blood TCR repertoire in vivo during primary and secondary sensitization of alopecia patients to the hapten diphenylcyclopropenone (DPC).

What the research found in general, with its limitations: DPC sensitization did not change the number of TCRs with a frequency above 1 in 1000, and there was no evidence of changes in global repertoire structure. Repeated subsampling changed both the strength of the expansion versus patch-test correlation and the threshold at which the correlation became significant.

Sequenced input: whole blood. The TCR sequence derives from a human donor in good health. Some clones in this sample may be carry-over from other donors' samples. Donor details come from another sample of the same person, matched by shared clones. Rearrangement joined TRBV20-1 to TRBJ2-1, with TRBD2 perhaps the D gene, on 6 matching bases. The CDR3: CSAIPGVNEQFF. The nucleotides read TGCAGTGCCATCCCGGGGGTCAATGAGCAGTTCTTC.